This T cell receptor (beta chain) was captured in a study of cytomegalovirus exposure and HLA in healthy donors. Study-level results: The investigators catalogued about 170 TCR beta chains as cytomegalovirus-associated. A few CMV-associated chains proved CMV antigen-specific in vitro. Per published reports, the classifier diagnosed cytomegalovirus status with high specificity and sensitivity. Most observed TCR sequences were rare, whereas some public TCRs were detected in many donors.

Generated by immunoSEQ multiplex PCR, the TCRdb table keeps only in-frame clones and is missing some. The sample records approximately 82,000 clones, roughly 94% being singletons. The CDR3 extends over 15 amino acids. V was pared by 6 bases and J by 4 bases, with 9 bases of the junction left unmatched. CDR1 and CDR2 (germline): MGHRA, YSYEKL. A remark on this clone: Its matching antigen is unknown.

This chain uses TRBV4-1 with TRBJ1-5; 7 bases map to TRBD1. The TCR originated in a woman under 30 in good health and CMV-seronegative. Input material: PBMCs. The CDR3 sequence: CASSPTGEWNQPQHF. The CDR3 nucleotides read TGCGCCAGCAGTCCCACAGGGGAATGGAATCAGCCCCAGCATTTT.